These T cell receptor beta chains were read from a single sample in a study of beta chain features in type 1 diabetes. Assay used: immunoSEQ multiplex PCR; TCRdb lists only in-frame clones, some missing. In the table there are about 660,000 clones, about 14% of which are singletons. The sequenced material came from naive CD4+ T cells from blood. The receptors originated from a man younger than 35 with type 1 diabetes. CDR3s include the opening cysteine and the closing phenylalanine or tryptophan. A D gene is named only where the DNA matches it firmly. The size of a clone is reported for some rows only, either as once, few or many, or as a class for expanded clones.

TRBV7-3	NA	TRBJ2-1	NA	TGTGCCAGCTCCTCCGGGGCAGGATACTCCTACAATGAGCAGTTCTTC	CASSSGAGYSYNEQFF
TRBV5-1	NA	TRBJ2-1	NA	TGCGCCAGCCGGGCGGATTACAATGAGCAGTTCTTC	CASRADYNEQFF
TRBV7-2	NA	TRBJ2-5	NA	TGTGCCAGCAGCCCACCTCCCGGAATAGAGACCCAGTACTTC	CASSPPPGIETQYF
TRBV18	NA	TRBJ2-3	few	TGTGCCAGCTCACCATCGAAGGGCACAGATACGCAGTATTTT	CASSPSKGTDTQYF
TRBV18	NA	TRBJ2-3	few	TGTGCCAGCTCACCGATGTGGGCTGCGGGCACAGATACGCAGTATTTT	CASSPMWAAGTDTQYF
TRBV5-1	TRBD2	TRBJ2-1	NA	TGCGCCAGCAGCTTCGCGGGGGAATCCTACAATGAGCAGTTCTTC	CASSFAGESYNEQFF
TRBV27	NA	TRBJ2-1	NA	TGTGCCAGCAGTGAAGAAGCCGACTGGAACTACAATGAGCAGTTCTTC	CASSEEADWNYNEQFF
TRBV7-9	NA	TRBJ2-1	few	TGTGCCAGCTTAAGAAATTACAATGAGCAGTTCTTC	CASLRNYNEQFF
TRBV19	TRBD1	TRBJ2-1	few	TGTGCCAGTAGTGGGACAGCCTACAATGAGCAGTTCTTC	CASSGTAYNEQFF
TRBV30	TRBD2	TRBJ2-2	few	TGTGCCTCTTACTTCGGGGGACTATCGAACACCGGGGAGCTGTTTTTT	CASYFGGLSNTGELFF
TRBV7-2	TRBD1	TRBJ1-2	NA	TGTGCCAGCAGCCTCCGACAGGGAGCTAACTATGGCTACACCTTC	CASSLRQGANYGYTF
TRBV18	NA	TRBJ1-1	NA	TGTGCCAGCTCACCGGGCAGGGAAACTGAAGCTTTCTTT	CASSPGRETEAFF
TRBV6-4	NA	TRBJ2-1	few	TGTGCCAGCAGCCGCCAACAGCGGACTACCGAATACAATGAGCAGTTCTTC	CASSRQQRTTEYNEQFF
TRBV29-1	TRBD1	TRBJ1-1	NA	TGCAGCGTTGAAAGAGGACAGGCTGGGGTCACTGAAGCTTTCTTT	CSVERGQAGVTEAFF
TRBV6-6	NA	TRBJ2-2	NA	TGTGCCAGCCGGGGCCCGGGGACGAACACCGGGGAGCTGTTTTTT	CASRGPGTNTGELFF
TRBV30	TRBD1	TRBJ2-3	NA	TGTGCCTGGGCGACAGGGCTTTCCACAGATACGCAGTATTTT	CAWATGLSTDTQYF
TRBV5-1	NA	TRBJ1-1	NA	TGCGCCAGCCGGGGCCGAAGGGACACTGAAGCTTTCTTT	CASRGRRDTEAFF
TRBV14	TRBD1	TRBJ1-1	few	TGTGCCAGCAGCCAATTCGGTACGCAGGGGGTCAGCACTGAAGCTTTCTTT	CASSQFGTQGVSTEAFF
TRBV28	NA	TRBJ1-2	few	TGTGCCACCCTAGGGGCGGGGGCCCTCTATGGCTACACCTTC	CATLGAGALYGYTF
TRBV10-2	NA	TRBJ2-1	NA	TGCGCCAGCAGTGACGGGAATGAGCAGTTCTTC	CASSDGNEQFF
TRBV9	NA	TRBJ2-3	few	TGTGCCAGCAGCGCCCACCCCCTAGGCACAGATACGCAGTATTTT	CASSAHPLGTDTQYF
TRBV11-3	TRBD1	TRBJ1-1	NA	TGTGCCAGCAGCTTAGAGACAGGGGACACTGAAGCTTTCTTT	CASSLETGDTEAFF
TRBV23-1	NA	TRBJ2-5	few	TGCGCCAGCAGTCATTTCGGGACCCTACCTTACTTC	CASSHFGTLPYF
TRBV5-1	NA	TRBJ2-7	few	TGCGCCAGCAGCCTCAGCCCCGGCGGCTACGAGCAGTACTTC	CASSLSPGGYEQYF
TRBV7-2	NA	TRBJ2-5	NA	TGTGCCAGCAGCTTACGTCGGGGGACAGAGACCCAGTACTTC	CASSLRRGTETQYF
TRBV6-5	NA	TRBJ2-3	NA	TGTGCCAGCAGTTACTCGAGACGCACAGATACGCAGTATTTT	CASSYSRRTDTQYF
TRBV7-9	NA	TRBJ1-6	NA	TGTGCCAGCAGTCACCGACAGGCCGAGGCGATTAATTTT	CASSHRQAEAINF
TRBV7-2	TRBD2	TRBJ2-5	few	TGTGCCAGCAGCTTCGCGGGAGTTGGAGAGACCCAGTACTTC	CASSFAGVGETQYF
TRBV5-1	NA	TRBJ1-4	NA	TGCGCCAGCAGGGATACAGCGAATTTGGAAAAACTGTTTTTT	CASRDTANLEKLFF
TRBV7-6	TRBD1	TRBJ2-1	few	TGTGCCAGCAGCTTAGCCCTCCGGGACAGAGAGCAGTTCTTC	CASSLALRDREQFF
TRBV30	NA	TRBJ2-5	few	TGTGCCTGGAGTCCCCCGGGGGCAGGAGAGACCCAGTACTTC	CAWSPPGAGETQYF
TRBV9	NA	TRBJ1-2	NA	TGTGCCAGCAGCGGAGGGATATCTATGGGTGGCTACACCTTC	CASSGGISMGGYTF
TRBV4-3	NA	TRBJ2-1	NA	TGCGCCAGCAGCCCCCATCCGAGCGGCCTCTCCTACAATGAGCAGTTCTTC	CASSPHPSGLSYNEQFF
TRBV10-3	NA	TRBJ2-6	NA	TGTGCCATCAGTGGAGGAAGCTCTGGGGCCAACGTCCTGACTTTC	CAISGGSSGANVLTF
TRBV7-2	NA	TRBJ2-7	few	TGTGCCACCGGAGGGGGGGAGCAGTACTTC	CATGGGEQYF
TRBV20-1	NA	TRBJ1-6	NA	TGCAGTGCTCTATATAACTCACCCCTCCACTTT	CSALYNSPLHF